Sequencing of this T cell receptor (beta chain) was carried out in a study of control samples from healthy donors and cancer patients. Germline V gives CDR1 SEHNR, CDR2 FQNEAQ (reference sequence). Germline trimming cut 6 bases from V and 9 bases from J; bases unmatched to any gene: 4. This CDR3 region has 12 residues. This clone occurred once. Profiling relied on immunoSEQ multiplex PCR, and the TCRdb table lists in-frame clones only, not all of them. Here the sample spans some 9,500 clones, around nine tenths being singletons. The clonotype originates from a man aged 60 to 75 with colorectal cancer. The V gene is TRBV7-9, the J gene TRBJ2-1; 8 nucleotides match TRBD2. Sequencing used PBMCs. The CDR3 sequence: CASRREVGEQFF. DNA of the CDR3: TGTGCCAGCAGGCGGGAGGTCGGTGAGCAGTTCTTC.